The 12 T cell receptor beta chains below were found in one sample sequenced in a study of shared T cell receptors in the human thymus. The repertoire was sequenced with immunoSEQ multiplex PCR; TCRdb's copy has only in-frame clones and lacks some. This sample has more than 550,000 clones, with around 85% found just once. These data are also associated with another study on human thymus T cells.

The specimen was thymocytes. These receptors were collected from a girl under two years old with a congenital heart defect.

The V and J genes are TRBV2 and TRBJ1-5; D gene uncertain. V shed 3 bases and J shed 3 bases, with 6 bases lying between them. The germline V gene has CDR1 SNHLY and CDR2 FYNNEI. The CDR3 sequence is 13 residues long. The CDR3 protein is CASSDTDNQPQHF. CDR3 bases: TGTGCCAGCAGTGATACAGACAATCAGCCCCAGCATTTT.

DNA for the CDR3: TGCGCCAGCAGCTGGCGGGACAGGCATGGCTACACCTTC. Translation gives CASSWRDRHGYTF. This chain links TRBV5-1 with TRBJ1-2, with 8 bases aligning to TRBD1. The CDR3 totals 13 residues. The germline gives CDR1 SGHRS, CDR2 YFSETQ. V lost 3 bases to trimming and J lost 6 bases; unmatched junction nucleotides: 4.

The chain carries TRBV5-6 and TRBJ1-5, with D unclear. The germline V gene encodes CDR1 SGHDT and CDR2 YYEEEE. The CDR3 length is 17 residues. V was pared by 4 bases and J by 4 bases, with 21 bases between. CDR3 residues: CASSVGSSDARNQPQHF. In DNA form, the CDR3 reads TGTGCCAGCAGCGTGGGTTCCAGCGATGCAAGGAATCAGCCCCAGCATTTT. The variable domain in full, completed from reference TRBV5-6 and TRBJ1-5, reads DAGVTQSPTHLIKTRGQQVTLRCSPKSGHDTVSWYQQALGQGPQFIFQYYEEEERQRGNFPDRFSGHQFPNYSSELNVNALLLGDSALYLCASSVGSSDARNQPQHFGDGTRLSIL.

The CDR3 sequence is CASSLPGQQETQYF. CDR3 DNA sequence: TGTGCCAGCAGCTTACCGGGACAGCAAGAGACCCAGTACTTC. This chain uses TRBV5-6 with TRBJ2-5, with 7 bases fitting TRBD1. Germline loops: CDR1 SGHDT, CDR2 YYEEEE. V trimming: 2 bases; J trimming: 2 bases; junction bases outside the gene matches: 3. The CDR3 has 14 amino acids.

The table lists this clone with a count of one. The genes are TRBV9 and TRBJ2-3, with 10 bases that match TRBD2. Germline V gene sequence: CDR1 SGDLS, CDR2 YYNGEE. With 0 bases clipped from V and 4 bases from J, the junction kept 14 bases outside the gene matches. CDR3 length equals 19 residues. CDR3 sequence reads: CASSVELAGSTSQSDTQYF. DNA for the CDR3: TGTGCCAGCAGCGTAGAACTAGCGGGATCCACGTCCCAGTCAGATACGCAGTATTTT.

This sequence joins TRBV6-1 and TRBJ1-2; possibly TRBD1 for D (5 bases). Germline CDR1 MNHNS, CDR2 SASEGT. V lost 5 bases and J 5 bases, leaving 15 bases between the germline ends. The length of the CDR3 is 14 residues. CDR3 protein: CASSRDSRQYGYTF. The CDR3 DNA reads as TGTGCCAGCAGTCGAGACAGTAGGCAATATGGCTACACCTTC.

The gene calls are TRBV2 and TRBJ2-6; 8 bases match TRBD1. Germline V lookup: CDR1 SNHLY, CDR2 FYNNEI. This CDR3 has 18 amino acids. The ends lost 5 bases at V and 5 bases at J; junction bases unmatched: 14. The CDR3 DNA sequence: TGTGCCAGCAGTAAAGGGACAGGATTGATCGGGCGGGCCAACGTCCTGACTTTC. Translating gives CASSKGTGLIGRANVLTF.

The chain recombines TRBV2 with TRBJ2-3, with 15 bases matching TRBD2. The CDR3 loop spans 19 amino acids. V was clipped by 3 bases and J by 0 bases; unmatched bases: 7. Per the germline V gene, CDR1 is SNHLY and CDR2 is FYNNEI. This CDR3 is CASSDRGTSGGSSTDTQYF. In nucleotides, the CDR3 is TGTGCCAGCAGTGATAGGGGGACTAGCGGGGGGTCTAGCACAGATACGCAGTATTTT. Using reference TRBV2 and TRBJ2-3 for the parts outside the CDR3, the full variable domain is EPEVTQTPSHQVTQMGQEVILRCVPISNHLYFYWYRQILGQKVEFLVSFYNNEISEKSEIFDDQFSVERPDGSNFTLKIRSTKLEDSAMYFCASSDRGTSGGSSTDTQYFGPGTRLTVL.

The gene calls are TRBV27 and TRBJ2-2; 7 bases agree with TRBD1. Per germline, CDR1 MNHEY and CDR2 SMNVEV (reference sequence). The CDR3 runs 14 residues. Losses at the gene ends were 4 bases for V and 4 bases for J; bases not matched to a gene: 3. CDR3: CASSSSGGTGELFF. CDR3 in DNA: TGTGCCAGCAGTTCGTCAGGGGGCACCGGGGAGCTGTTTTTT.

For this clone: At one end the junction does not follow the germline gene, possibly because of a read error. The V and J genes are TRBV14 and TRBJ2-1; 7 bases fit TRBD2. Germline V gene lookup returns CDR1 SGHDN and CDR2 FVKESK. The CDR3 has 15 residues. CDR3 bases: TGTGCCAGCAGCCACGGACTAGAAATATACAGTGAGCAGTTCTTC. Protein product: CASSHGLEIYSEQFF.

About this clone itself: Other DNA sequences within the sample encode an identical CDR3. CDR3 region: CASSQDSGGRADTQYF. DNA of the CDR3: TGCGCCAGCAGCCAAGATTCGGGGGGCAGGGCAGATACGCAGTATTTT. The chain carries TRBV4-3 and TRBJ2-3; D might be TRBD2 (7 bases). Deletions cut 0 bases from V and 4 bases from J, with 14 bases between. In germline, CDR1 is LGHNA, CDR2 YSLEER. The CDR3 spans 16 residues.

The chain combines TRBV11-2 with TRBJ2-4, with 7 bases matching TRBD1. Germline V gene sequence: CDR1 SGHAT, CDR2 FQNNGV. The ends lost 5 bases at V and 1 base at J; junction bases unmatched: 5. CDR3 length equals 15 residues. CDR3 loop: CASSPLGQAKNIQYF. The DNA for the CDR3 is TGTGCCAGCAGCCCACTGGGACAGGCCAAAAACATTCAGTACTTC.